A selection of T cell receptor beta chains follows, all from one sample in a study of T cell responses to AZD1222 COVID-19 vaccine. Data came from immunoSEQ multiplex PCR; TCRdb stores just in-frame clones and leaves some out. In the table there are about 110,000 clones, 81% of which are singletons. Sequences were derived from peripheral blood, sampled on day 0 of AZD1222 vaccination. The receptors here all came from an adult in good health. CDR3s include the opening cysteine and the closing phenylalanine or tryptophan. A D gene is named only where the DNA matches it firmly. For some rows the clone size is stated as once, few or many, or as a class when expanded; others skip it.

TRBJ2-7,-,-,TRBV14,CASSPGLNSYEQYF,TGTGCCAGCAGCCCTGGACTGAACTCCTACGAGCAGTACTTC
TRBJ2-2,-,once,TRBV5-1,CASSVHEITGELFF,TGCGCCAGCAGCGTACATGAGATTACCGGGGAGCTGTTTTTT
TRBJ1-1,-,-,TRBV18,CATSGNTEAFF,TGTGCCACCTCGGGCAACACTGAAGCTTTCTTT
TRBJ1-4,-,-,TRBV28,CASSSLSTARANEKLFF,TGTGCCAGCAGTTCCTTGTCGACGGCCAGAGCTAATGAAAAACTGTTTTTT
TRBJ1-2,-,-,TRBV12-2,CASRLFVRSGGYTF,TGTGCAAGTCGCTTATTCGTAAGGAGCGGCGGCTACACCTTC
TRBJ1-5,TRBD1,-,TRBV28,CASRNPGGDNQPQHF,TGTGCCAGCAGAAATCCAGGGGGAGACAATCAGCCCCAGCATTTT
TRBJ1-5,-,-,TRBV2,CASSVAGRSNQPQHF,TGTGCCAGCAGTGTGGCAGGGAGAAGCAATCAGCCCCAGCATTTT
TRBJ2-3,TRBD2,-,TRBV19,CASSWTSKDTQYF,TGTGCCAGTAGTTGGACTAGTAAAGATACGCAGTATTTT
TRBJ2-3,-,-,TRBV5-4,CASSPGKGADTQYF,TGTGCCAGCAGCCCCGGGAAGGGGGCAGATACGCAGTATTTT
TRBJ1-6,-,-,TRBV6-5,CASSRVNALNSPLHF,TGTGCCAGCAGCCGCGTGAACGCCCTAAATTCACCCCTCCACTTT
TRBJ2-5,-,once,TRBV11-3,CASSRGGGQETQYF,TGTGCCAGCAGCCGAGGAGGGGGCCAAGAGACCCAGTACTTC
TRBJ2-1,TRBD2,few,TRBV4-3,CASSSLGAGAEHNEQFF,TGCGCCAGCAGCTCCTTGGGAGCGGGAGCGGAACACAATGAGCAGTTCTTC
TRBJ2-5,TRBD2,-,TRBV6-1,CASSEPRLAGGRETQYF,TGTGCCAGCAGTGAGCCGAGACTAGCGGGGGGTCGAGAGACCCAGTACTTC
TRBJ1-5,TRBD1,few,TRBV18,CASSNTGTGPDQPQHF,TGTGCCAGCTCCAATACCGGGACAGGCCCTGATCAGCCCCAGCATTTT
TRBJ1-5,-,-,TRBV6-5,CASARHRGDNQPQHF,TGTGCCAGCGCGAGACATCGGGGAGACAATCAGCCCCAGCATTTT
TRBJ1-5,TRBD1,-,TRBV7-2,CASSSRTGNLNQPQHF,TGTGCCAGCAGCTCCCGGACAGGGAATCTCAATCAGCCCCAGCATTTT
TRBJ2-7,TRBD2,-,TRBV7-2,CASSSGLAVSYEQYF,TGTGCCAGCAGCTCGGGACTAGCGGTATCCTACGAGCAGTACTTC
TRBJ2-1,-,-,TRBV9,CASSPVESYNEQFF,TGTGCCAGCAGCCCCGTTGAATCCTACAATGAGCAGTTCTTC
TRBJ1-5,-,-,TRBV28,CASSGSGTNNQPQHF,TGTGCCAGCAGTGGATCCGGGACCAACAATCAGCCCCAGCATTTT
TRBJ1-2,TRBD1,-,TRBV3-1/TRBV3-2,CASSQAGQYGYTF,TGTGCCAGCAGCCAAGCGGGACAGTATGGCTACACCTTC
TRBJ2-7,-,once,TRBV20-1,CSASKLSGRGYEQYF,TGCAGTGCTAGTAAATTGTCGGGTAGAGGCTACGAGCAGTACTTC
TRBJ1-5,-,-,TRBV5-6,CASSLDGANQPQHF,TGTGCCAGCAGCCTAGACGGAGCTAATCAGCCCCAGCATTTT
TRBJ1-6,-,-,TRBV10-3,CAIKGKNADSPLHF,TGTGCCATCAAGGGCAAGAACGCGGATTCACCCCTCCACTTT
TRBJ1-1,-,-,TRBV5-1,CASSLAPGSPYEAFF,TGCGCCAGCAGCTTGGCCCCAGGGTCTCCGTATGAAGCTTTCTTT
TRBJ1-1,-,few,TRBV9,CASSVESQVRDAFF,TGTGCCAGCAGCGTAGAGTCCCAGGTTCGGGATGCTTTCTTT
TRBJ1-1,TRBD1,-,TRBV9,CASSKQGLGSEAFF,TGTGCCAGCAGCAAACAGGGGCTTGGGTCTGAAGCTTTCTTT
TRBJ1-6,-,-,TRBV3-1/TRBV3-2,CASSLGVSSYNSPLHF,TGTGCCAGCAGCCTAGGAGTGAGCTCCTATAATTCACCCCTCCACTTT
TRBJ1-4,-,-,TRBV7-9,CASSLTAGNEKLFF,TGTGCCAGCAGCTTAACGGCGGGTAATGAAAAACTGTTTTTT
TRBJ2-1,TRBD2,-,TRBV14,CASTGDSGIPRSYNEQFF,TGTGCCAGCACCGGAGATAGCGGGATCCCCCGCTCCTACAATGAGCAGTTCTTC
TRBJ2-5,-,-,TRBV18,CASCGGLQETQYF,TGTGCCAGTTGTGGGGGGCTACAAGAGACCCAGTACTTC
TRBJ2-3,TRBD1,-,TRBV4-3,CASRAGTGEAGVPDTQYF,TGCGCCAGCAGAGCCGGGACAGGGGAGGCGGGAGTCCCAGATACGCAGTATTTT
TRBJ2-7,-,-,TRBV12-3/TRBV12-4,CASSLVGGGEQYF,TGTGCCAGCAGTTTAGTAGGGGGGGGCGAGCAGTACTTC
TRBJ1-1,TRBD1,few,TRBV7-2,CASSFDRVSTEAFF,TGTGCCAGCAGTTTCGACAGGGTTTCCACTGAAGCTTTCTTT
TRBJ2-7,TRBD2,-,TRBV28,CASSPVAGGLYEQYF,TGTGCCAGCAGTCCCGTAGCGGGAGGGCTGTACGAGCAGTACTTC
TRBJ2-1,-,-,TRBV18,CASSPTRGGTNEQFF,TGTGCCAGCTCACCAACCCGGGGCGGAACGAATGAGCAGTTCTTC